This entry lists 10 T cell receptor beta chains sequenced from one sample in a study of blood T cell repertoires in COVID-19. Profiling relied on immunoSEQ multiplex PCR, and the TCRdb table lists in-frame clones only, not all of them. The sample lists 100,000 or so clones, 75% to 90% occurring once. The sample comprised peripheral blood. The origin of the receptors is a woman of 80 years or more with acute or convalescent COVID-19.

The rearrangement links TRBV28 to TRBJ1-6; 7 bases are a match to TRBD1. The CDR3 spans 14 residues. V lost 7 bases, J lost 9 bases, and 9 bases stayed unmatched. CDR1 is MDHEN and CDR2 is SYDVKM in the germline V gene. The CDR3 region has the DNA TGTGCCAGCACCTCGGGACAGCAGGTTTCACCCCTCCACTTT. Amino acid sequence: CASTSGQQVSPLHF.

Comment on this clone: Other DNA sequences in the same sample also yield this CDR3. V and J are TRBV18 and TRBJ1-2, with D unclear. CDR1 and CDR2 (germline): KGHSH, LQKENI. The CDR3 spans 14 residues. Trimming pared 3 bases from V and 2 bases from J, leaving 10 bases between. CDR3 bases: TGTGCCAGCTCACCCCTCGAGGCGAACTATGGCTACACCTTC. Protein sequence: CASSPLEANYGYTF. The variable domain in full, with the rest retrieved from reference TRBV18 and TRBJ1-2, is NAGVMQNPRHLVRRRGQEARLRCSPMKGHSHVYWYRQLPEEGLKFMVYLQKENIIDESGMPKERFSAEFPKEGPSILRIQQVVRGDSAAYFCASSPLEANYGYTFGSGTRLTVV.

The genes are TRBV10-2 and TRBJ2-5, with D unclear. Germline lookup yields CDR1 WSHSY and CDR2 SAAADI. With 5 bases removed from V and 1 base from J, the gap between germline ends came to 8 bases. This CDR3 has 13 residues. CDR3 sequence reads: CASSWAPQETQYF. The CDR3 nucleotides are TGCGCCAGCAGTTGGGCCCCCCAAGAGACCCAGTACTTC.

The DNA of the CDR3 is TGTGCCAGCAGTTACTCGACAGGGGGGCCCTACGAGCAGTACTTC. This sequence encodes CASSYSTGGPYEQYF. The chain is built from TRBV6-6 and TRBJ2-7; 9 bases agree with TRBD1. With V trimmed by 0 bases and J by 2 bases, 2 bases remained unmatched. Germline CDR1 reads MNHNY; CDR2 reads SVGAGI (reference sequence). The CDR3 loop spans 15 amino acids.

CDR3 loop: CASSSGDSSTDTQYF. CDR3 nucleotides: TGTGCCAGCAGCTCGGGGGACAGCTCCACAGATACGCAGTATTTT. The chain uses TRBV5-8 and TRBJ2-3, with D possibly being TRBD1 (7 bases). The CDR3 runs to 15 residues. V gave up 3 bases and J gave up 2 bases, with 13 bases separating them. Per germline, CDR1 SGHTS and CDR2 YDEGEE.

V is TRBV7-9 and J is TRBJ2-1, with D possibly TRBD2 on 5 matching bases. CDR1 is SEHNR and CDR2 is FQNEAQ in the germline V gene (reference sequence). This CDR3 spans 12 amino acids. The V end was cut by 1 base, the J end by 12 bases, with 10 bases between. The CDR3 protein is CASSLGGEGQFF. The CDR3 DNA sequence: TGTGCCAGCAGCTTAGGAGGAGAGGGGCAGTTCTTC.

The chain combines TRBV6-4 with TRBJ2-3; 7 nucleotides align to TRBD1. There are 14 residues in the CDR3. The V segment lost 6 bases and the J segment 1 base; nucleotides outside the gene matches: 4. CDR1 is MRHNA, CDR2 SNTAGT, per germline. The CDR3, as DNA: TGTGCCAGCAGCCAGGGGGACGGCACAGATACGCAGTATTTT. Amino acids: CASSQGDGTDTQYF.

This clone was detected once. This sequence joins TRBV5-6 and TRBJ2-7; D perhaps matches TRBD2 (6 bases). Germline loops: CDR1 SGHDT, CDR2 YYEEEE. The ends were cut back, 0 bases at V and 0 bases at J, with 7 bases in the middle. The CDR3 is made up of 14 amino acids. The CDR3 bases are TGTGCCAGCAGCTTGGTGCGGGGCTCCTACGAGCAGTACTTC. Protein product: CASSLVRGSYEQYF.

The chain joins TRBV5-3 to TRBJ2-2; D possibly corresponds to TRBD2 (7 bases). Being an ORF, TRBV5-3 has a function that is uncertain. CDR3 length: 17 residues. V was trimmed by 4 bases and J by 3 bases, leaving 19 bases between them. The CDR3 loop reads CARSPGLAGADTGELFF. The DNA for the CDR3 is TGTGCCAGAAGCCCGGGGTTGGCGGGGGCAGACACCGGGGAGCTGTTTTTT.

The CDR3 DNA reads as TGTGCCAGCACCCCTCCGGACAGGTCTGGCGAGCAGTACTTC. This sequence encodes CASTPPDRSGEQYF. The rearrangement joins TRBV28 to TRBJ2-7; 7 bases match TRBD1. J gave up 6 bases and V 7 bases, and 12 bases lay outside the gene matches. Germline values: CDR1 MDHEN, CDR2 SYDVKM. The CDR3 loop spans 14 amino acids.